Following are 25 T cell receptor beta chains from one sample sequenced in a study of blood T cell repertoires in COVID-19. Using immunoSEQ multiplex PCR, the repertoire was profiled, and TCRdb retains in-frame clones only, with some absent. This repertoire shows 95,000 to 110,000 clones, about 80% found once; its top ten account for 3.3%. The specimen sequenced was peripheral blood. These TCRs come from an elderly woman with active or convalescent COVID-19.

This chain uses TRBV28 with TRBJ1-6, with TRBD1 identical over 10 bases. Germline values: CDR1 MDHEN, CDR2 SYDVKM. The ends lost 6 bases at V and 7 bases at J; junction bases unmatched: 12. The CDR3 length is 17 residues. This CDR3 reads CASRKQSGTGDNSPLHF. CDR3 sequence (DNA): TGTGCCAGCAGAAAACAGAGCGGGACAGGGGACAATTCACCCCTCCACTTT.

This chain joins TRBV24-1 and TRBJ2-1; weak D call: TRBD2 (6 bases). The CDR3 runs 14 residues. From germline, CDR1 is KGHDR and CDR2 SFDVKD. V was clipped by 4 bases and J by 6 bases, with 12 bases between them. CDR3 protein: CATSDRLDGNEQFF. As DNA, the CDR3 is TGTGCCACCAGTGACAGACTAGACGGCAATGAGCAGTTCTTC.

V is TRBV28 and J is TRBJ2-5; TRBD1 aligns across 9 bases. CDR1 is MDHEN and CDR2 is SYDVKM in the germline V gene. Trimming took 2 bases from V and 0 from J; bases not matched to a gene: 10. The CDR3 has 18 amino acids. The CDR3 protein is CASSLGTGTLVDQETQYF. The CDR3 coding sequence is TGTGCCAGCAGTTTAGGGACAGGGACGCTCGTGGACCAAGAGACCCAGTACTTC.

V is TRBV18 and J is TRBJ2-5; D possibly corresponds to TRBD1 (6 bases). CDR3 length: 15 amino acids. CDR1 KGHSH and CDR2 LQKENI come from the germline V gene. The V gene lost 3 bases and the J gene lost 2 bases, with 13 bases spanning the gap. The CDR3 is CASSPKGGLQETQYF. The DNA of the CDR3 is TGTGCCAGCTCACCTAAAGGGGGTCTACAAGAGACCCAGTACTTC.

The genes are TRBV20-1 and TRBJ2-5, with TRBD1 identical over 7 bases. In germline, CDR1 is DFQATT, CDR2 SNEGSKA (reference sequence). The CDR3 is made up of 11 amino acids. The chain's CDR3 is CRGQFQETQYF. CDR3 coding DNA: TGCAGGGGACAGTTCCAAGAGACCCAGTACTTC.

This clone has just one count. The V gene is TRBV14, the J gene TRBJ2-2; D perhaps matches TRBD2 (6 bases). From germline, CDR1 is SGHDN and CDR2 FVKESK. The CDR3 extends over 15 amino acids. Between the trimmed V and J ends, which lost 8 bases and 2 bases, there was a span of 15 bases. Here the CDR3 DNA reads TGTGCCAGCTCAAAATGGGACTTAAACACCGGGGAGCTGTTTTTT. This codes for CASSKWDLNTGELFF.

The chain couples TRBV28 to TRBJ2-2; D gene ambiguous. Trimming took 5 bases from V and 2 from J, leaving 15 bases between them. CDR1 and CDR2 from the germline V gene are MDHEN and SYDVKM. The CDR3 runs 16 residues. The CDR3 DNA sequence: TGTGCCAGCAGTGGCTCCGAAGCGCAAAACACCGGGGAGCTGTTTTTT. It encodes CASSGSEAQNTGELFF.

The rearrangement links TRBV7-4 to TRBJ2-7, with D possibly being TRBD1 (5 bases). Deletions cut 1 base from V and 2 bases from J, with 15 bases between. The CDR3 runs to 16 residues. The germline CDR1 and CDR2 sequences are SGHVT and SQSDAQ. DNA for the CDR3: TGTGCCAGCAGCTTAGGGGGCCCGACAGAAACCTACGAGCAGTACTTC. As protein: CASSLGGPTETYEQYF.

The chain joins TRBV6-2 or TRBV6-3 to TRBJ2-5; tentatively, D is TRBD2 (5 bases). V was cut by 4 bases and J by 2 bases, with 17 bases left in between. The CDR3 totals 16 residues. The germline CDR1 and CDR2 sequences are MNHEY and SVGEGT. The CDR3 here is CASSFPLAGLQETQYF. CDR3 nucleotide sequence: TGTGCCAGCAGTTTCCCGCTTGCGGGCCTACAAGAGACCCAGTACTTC.

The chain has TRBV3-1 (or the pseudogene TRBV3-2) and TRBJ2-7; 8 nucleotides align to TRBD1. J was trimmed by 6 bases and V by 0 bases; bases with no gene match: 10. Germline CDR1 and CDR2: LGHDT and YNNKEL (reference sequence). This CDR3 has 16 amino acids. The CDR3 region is CASSQDSRQGLSEQYF. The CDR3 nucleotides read TGTGCCAGCAGCCAAGATTCGAGACAGGGGTTAAGCGAGCAGTACTTC.

The CDR3 region has the DNA TGTGCCAGCCTGGGACAGGGGTATGAAAAACTGTTTTTT. Its protein product is CASLGQGYEKLFF. V usage is TRBV28 and J usage is TRBJ1-4; 10 positions match TRBD1. V was pared by 8 bases and J by 6 bases, with 3 bases of the junction left unmatched. The CDR3 is 13 amino acids. Per germline, CDR1 MDHEN and CDR2 SYDVKM.

Here the CDR3 DNA reads TGTGCCAGCAGTTTCCGGGACAGGGGGCAACATGGCTACACCTTC. The encoded protein is CASSFRDRGQHGYTF. The chain joins TRBV27 to TRBJ1-2, with 12 bases matching TRBD1. This CDR3 has 15 residues. Germline-derived CDR1 and CDR2 are MNHEY and SMNVEV (reference sequence). The trim removed 3 bases at V and 6 bases at J, leaving 5 bases unmatched.

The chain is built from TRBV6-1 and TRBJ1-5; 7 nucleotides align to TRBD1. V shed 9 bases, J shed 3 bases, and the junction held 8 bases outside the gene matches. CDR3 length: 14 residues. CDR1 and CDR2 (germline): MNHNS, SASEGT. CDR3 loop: CASTSGTDNQPQHF. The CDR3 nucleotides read TGTGCCAGTACTTCCGGGACAGACAATCAGCCCCAGCATTTT.

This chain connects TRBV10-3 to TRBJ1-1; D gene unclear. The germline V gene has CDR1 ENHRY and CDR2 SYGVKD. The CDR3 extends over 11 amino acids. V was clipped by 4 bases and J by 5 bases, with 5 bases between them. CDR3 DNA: TGTGCCATCAGTGCGGGTACTGAAGCTTTCTTT. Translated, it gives CAISAGTEAFF.

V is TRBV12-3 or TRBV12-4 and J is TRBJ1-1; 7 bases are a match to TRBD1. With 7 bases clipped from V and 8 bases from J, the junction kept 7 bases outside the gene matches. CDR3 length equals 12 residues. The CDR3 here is CASTLLTGEAFF. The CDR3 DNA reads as TGTGCCAGCACCCTGTTGACAGGGGAAGCTTTCTTT.

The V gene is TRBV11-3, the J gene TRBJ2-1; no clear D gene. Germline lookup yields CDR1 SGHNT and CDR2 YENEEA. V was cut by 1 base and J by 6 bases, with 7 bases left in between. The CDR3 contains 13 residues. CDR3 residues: CASSLGRLNEQFF. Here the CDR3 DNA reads TGTGCCAGCAGCTTAGGCAGGCTCAATGAGCAGTTCTTC.

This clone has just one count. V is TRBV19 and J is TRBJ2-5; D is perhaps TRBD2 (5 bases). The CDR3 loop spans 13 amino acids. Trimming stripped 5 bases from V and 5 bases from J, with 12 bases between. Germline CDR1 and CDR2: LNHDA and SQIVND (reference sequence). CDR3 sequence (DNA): TGTGCCAGTAGTCCGGGGATAGGGGAGACCCAGTACTTC. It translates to CASSPGIGETQYF.

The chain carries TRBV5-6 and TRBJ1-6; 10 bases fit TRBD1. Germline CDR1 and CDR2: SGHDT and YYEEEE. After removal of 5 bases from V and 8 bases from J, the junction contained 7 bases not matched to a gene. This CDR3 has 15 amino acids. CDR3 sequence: CASSTGTGAYSPLHF. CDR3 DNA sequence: TGTGCCAGCAGTACCGGGACAGGGGCATATTCACCCCTCCACTTT.

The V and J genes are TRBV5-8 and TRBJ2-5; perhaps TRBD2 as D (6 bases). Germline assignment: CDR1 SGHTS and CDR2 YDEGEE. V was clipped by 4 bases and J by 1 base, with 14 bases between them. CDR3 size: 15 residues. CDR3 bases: TGTGCCAGCAGCCATATCCTGACTAGCCAAGAGACCCAGTACTTC. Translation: CASSHILTSQETQYF.

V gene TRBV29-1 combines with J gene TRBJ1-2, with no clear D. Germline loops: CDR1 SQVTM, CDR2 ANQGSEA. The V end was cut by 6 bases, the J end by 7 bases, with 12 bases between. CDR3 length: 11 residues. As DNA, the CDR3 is TGCAGCGTCTACTATGCGGGTGGCTACACCTTC. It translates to CSVYYAGGYTF.

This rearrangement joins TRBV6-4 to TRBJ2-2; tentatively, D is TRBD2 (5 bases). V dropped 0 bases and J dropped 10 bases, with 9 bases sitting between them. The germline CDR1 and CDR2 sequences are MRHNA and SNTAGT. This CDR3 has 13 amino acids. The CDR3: CASSDSLAVELFF. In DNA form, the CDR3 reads TGTGCCAGCAGTGACTCCCTAGCTGTGGAGCTGTTTTTT.

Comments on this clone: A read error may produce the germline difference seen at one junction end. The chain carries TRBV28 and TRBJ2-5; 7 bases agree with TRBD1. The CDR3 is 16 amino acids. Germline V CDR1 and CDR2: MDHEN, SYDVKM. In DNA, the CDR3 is TGTGCCAGCAGCTCCGGGACAGCCTTTTTGGGAGAGGCCCAGTACTTC. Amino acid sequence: CASSSGTAFLGEAQYF. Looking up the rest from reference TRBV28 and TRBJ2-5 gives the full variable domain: DVKVTQSSRYLVKRTGEKVFLECVQDMDHENMFWYRQDPGLGLRLIYFSYDVKMKEKGDIPEGYSVSREKKERFSLILESASTNQTSMYLCASSSGTAFLGEAQYFGPGTRLLVL.

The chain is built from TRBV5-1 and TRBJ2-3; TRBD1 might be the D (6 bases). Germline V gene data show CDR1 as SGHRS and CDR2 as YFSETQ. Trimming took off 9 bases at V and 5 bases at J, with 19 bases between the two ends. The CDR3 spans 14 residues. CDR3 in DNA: TGCGCCACCTCCACAGGGACACGCGGAGATACGCAGTATTTT. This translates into CATSTGTRGDTQYF.

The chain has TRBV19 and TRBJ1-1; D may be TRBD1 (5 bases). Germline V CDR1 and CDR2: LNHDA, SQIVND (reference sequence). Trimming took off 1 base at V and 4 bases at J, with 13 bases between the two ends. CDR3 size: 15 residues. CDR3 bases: TGTGCCAGTAGTATAGCGCAGGGAGGAAGCACTGAAGCTTTCTTT. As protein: CASSIAQGGSTEAFF. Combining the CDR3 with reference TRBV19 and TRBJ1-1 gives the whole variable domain DGGITQSPKYLFRKEGQNVTLSCEQNLNHDAMYWYRQDPGQGLRLIYYSQIVNDFQKGDIAEGYSVSREKKESFPLTVTSAQKNPTAFYLCASSIAQGGSTEAFFGQGTRLTVV.

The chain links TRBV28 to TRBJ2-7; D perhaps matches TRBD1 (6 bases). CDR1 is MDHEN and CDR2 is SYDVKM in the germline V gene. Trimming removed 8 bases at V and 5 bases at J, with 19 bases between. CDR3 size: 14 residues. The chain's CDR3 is CASLRQGPPHEQYF. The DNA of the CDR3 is TGTGCCAGCTTAAGGCAGGGGCCCCCTCACGAGCAGTACTTC.